This passage covers 30 T cell receptor beta chains from one sample sequenced in a study of T cell responses to AZD1222 COVID-19 vaccine. Only in-frame clones appear in the TCRdb table, and some are missing; sequencing was by immunoSEQ multiplex PCR. The sample consists of about 160,000 clones, around 93% of them appearing once. Sequences were derived from peripheral blood, sampled on day 0 of AZD1222 vaccination. The receptor set was obtained from an adult in good health.

The chain carries TRBV7-2 and TRBJ1-1; tentative D call: TRBD1 (5 bases). Trimming cost V 2 bases and J 6 bases, with 13 bases left between them. There are 14 residues in the CDR3. Germline values: CDR1 SGHTA, CDR2 FQGNSA. CDR3 residues: CASSLRDQHSEAFF. CDR3 coding DNA: TGTGCCAGCAGCTTACGGGACCAACACTCTGAAGCTTTCTTT.

The rearrangement links TRBV2 to TRBJ2-5; no definite D call. The CDR3 length is 13 residues. CDR1 and CDR2 (germline): SNHLY, FYNNEI. Trimming left V 5 bases short and J 2 bases short, with 9 bases between. As DNA, the CDR3 is TGTGCCAGCAGTACGGAATTACAAGAGACCCAGTACTTC. It translates to CASSTELQETQYF.

The chain uses TRBV4-3 and TRBJ1-2; the D is unclear. Germline V gene data show CDR1 as LGHNA and CDR2 as YSLEER. The CDR3 has 16 residues. V was clipped by 0 bases and J by 6 bases, with 17 bases between them. CDR3 amino acids: CASSQDSRSALNGYTF. As DNA, the CDR3 is TGCGCCAGCAGCCAAGATTCAAGGTCTGCCCTTAATGGCTACACCTTC.

The chain carries TRBV27 and TRBJ1-6; 7 nucleotides align to TRBD1. Per germline, CDR1 MNHEY and CDR2 SMNVEV (reference sequence). The CDR3 is 18 residues long. V lost 5 bases and J lost 0; bases outside the gene matches: 10. CDR3 protein: CASSPDLNRGSYNSPLHF. In DNA form, the CDR3 reads TGTGCCAGCAGTCCGGATCTGAACAGGGGCTCCTATAATTCACCCCTCCACTTT.

The chain recombines TRBV27 with TRBJ2-1; TRBD2 aligns across 10 bases. The V gene end was trimmed by 6 bases and the J gene end by 7 bases; junction bases not matched to a gene: 9. This CDR3 comprises 15 residues. CDR1 and CDR2 (germline): MNHEY, SMNVEV (reference sequence). The CDR3 DNA sequence: TGTGCCAGCAGGTCTAGCGGGAGTGGGGGGAATGAGCAGTTCTTC. This codes for CASRSSGSGGNEQFF.

V gene TRBV5-4 combines with J gene TRBJ1-1; maybe TRBD1 (5 bases). V lost 4 bases and J 1 base, leaving 11 bases between the germline ends. This CDR3 spans 14 amino acids. Germline V CDR1 and CDR2: SGHNT, YYREEE (reference sequence). The CDR3 loop reads CASSLTVRNTEAFF. DNA for the CDR3: TGTGCCAGCAGCCTGACAGTTAGGAACACTGAAGCTTTCTTT.

V is TRBV7-6 and J is TRBJ1-5; TRBD1 is a possible D gene (5 bases). The germline V and J ends were trimmed by 5 bases and 1 base, with 6 bases remaining between them. CDR1 and CDR2 (germline): SGHVS, FNYEAQ. This CDR3 has 13 residues. The CDR3 DNA is TGTGCCAGCAGCCGGGACAGCAATCAGCCCCAGCATTTT. It is translated as CASSRDSNQPQHF.

The chain uses TRBV11-2 and TRBJ1-6, with D possibly matching TRBD1 (5 bases). The ends were cut back, 7 bases at V and 8 bases at J, with 12 bases in the middle. The CDR3 has 13 amino acids. Germline CDR1 SGHAT, CDR2 FQNNGV. CDR3 sequence: CASTTPGDSPLHF. The CDR3 coding sequence is TGTGCCAGCACCACCCCGGGGGATTCACCCCTCCACTTT.

The J gene is TRBJ2-7, the V gene TRBV11-3, with a weak D call TRBD2 (5 bases). Trimming took off 2 bases at V and 0 bases at J, with 8 bases between the two ends. Germline V gives CDR1 SGHNT, CDR2 YENEEA. The CDR3 is 14 amino acids. The CDR3: CASSLSGHSYEQYF. The CDR3 DNA is TGTGCCAGCAGCTTAAGCGGTCACTCCTACGAGCAGTACTTC.

CDR3 nucleotides: TGTGCCAGCAGTTACCCTCCAGTAGGGACGGAGACCCAGTACTTC. Translated, it gives CASSYPPVGTETQYF. The chain joins TRBV6-5 to TRBJ2-5; D tentatively fits TRBD1 or TRBD2 (5 bases each). Deletions cut 2 bases from V and 5 bases from J, with 15 bases between. The V gene's germline CDR1 is MNHEY and CDR2 SVGAGI. The CDR3 extends over 15 amino acids.

The chain links TRBV7-9 to TRBJ1-4; D might be TRBD1 (5 bases). The CDR3 loop spans 18 amino acids. Germline CDR1 is SEHNR and CDR2 is FQNEAQ (reference sequence). V was pared by 4 bases and J by 2 bases, with 20 bases between. As DNA, the CDR3 is TGTGCCAGCAGCTCTCCGCCCGGGACCACGGGGACTAATGAAAAACTGTTTTTT. It yields the protein CASSSPPGTTGTNEKLFF.

This clone was observed once. The chain combines TRBV14 with TRBJ1-2; no reliable D call. CDR1 and CDR2 from the germline V gene are SGHDN and FVKESK. CDR3 length: 14 residues. V lost 1 base and J 7 bases, leaving 13 bases between the germline ends. CDR3 bases: TGTGCCAGCAGCCAAGCAGCAGGTCTAGTTGGCTACACCTTC. Its translation is CASSQAAGLVGYTF.

The rearrangement joins TRBV20-1 to TRBJ2-3; no firm D call. V was trimmed by 3 bases and J by 2 bases, leaving 12 bases between them. Germline V gives CDR1 DFQATT, CDR2 SNEGSKA (reference sequence). This CDR3 has 14 residues. CDR3 bases: TGCAGTGCTAGTTCTGCACCTAACACAGATACGCAGTATTTT. It specifies CSASSAPNTDTQYF.

The CDR3 DNA reads as TGTGCCACCAGCGGTGGCACAGATACGCAGTATTTT. It yields the protein CATSGGTDTQYF. The chain employs TRBV24-1 and TRBJ2-3, with D hard to call. This CDR3 is 12 amino acids long. Germline V gives CDR1 KGHDR, CDR2 SFDVKD. V was pared by 7 bases and J by 1 base, with 5 bases between.

This chain links TRBV5-4 with TRBJ2-7; D may match TRBD1 or TRBD2 (5 bases each). Trimming shortened V by 4 bases and J by 0 bases, and 14 bases separated the two germline ends. The germline gives CDR1 SGHNT, CDR2 YYREEE (reference sequence). The CDR3 runs to 15 residues. In DNA form, the CDR3 reads TGTGCCAGCAGCGCCACGGGACCTAACTCCTACGAGCAGTACTTC. This encodes CASSATGPNSYEQYF.

The chain combines TRBV18 with TRBJ2-2; a weak D match, TRBD2 (5 bases). From germline, CDR1 is KGHSH and CDR2 LQKENI. There are 14 residues in the CDR3. The germline V and J ends were trimmed by 3 bases and 1 base, with 6 bases remaining between them. Here the CDR3 reads CASSPGLNTGELFF. CDR3 coding DNA: TGTGCCAGCTCACCTGGACTGAACACCGGGGAGCTGTTTTTT.

This clone was picked up one time. The rearrangement uses TRBV4-3 and TRBJ2-1, with D perhaps TRBD2 (6 bases). The CDR3 extends over 14 amino acids. Germline lookup yields CDR1 LGHNA and CDR2 YSLEER. Trimming removed 3 bases at V and 6 bases at J, with 12 bases between. This chain's CDR3 is CASSHGLAINEQFF. The CDR3 DNA follows: TGCGCCAGCAGCCACGGCCTAGCGATCAATGAGCAGTTCTTC.

V is TRBV28 and J is TRBJ1-5; 9 positions agree with TRBD1. The V gene end was trimmed by 2 bases and the J gene end by 5 bases; junction bases not matched to a gene: 4. The CDR3 consists of 15 residues. Germline CDR1 and CDR2: MDHEN and SYDVKM. CDR3 residues: CASSLGTGLYQPQHF. The DNA of the CDR3 is TGTGCCAGCAGTTTAGGGACAGGGCTATATCAGCCCCAGCATTTT.

The chain combines TRBV30 with TRBJ2-7; D not certain. The CDR3 runs to 14 residues. CDR1 is GTSNPN and CDR2 is SVGIG in the germline V gene (reference sequence). Trimming removed 4 bases at V and 7 bases at J, with 20 bases between. The CDR3 protein is CAWTVKSLGSEQYF. The DNA for the CDR3 is TGTGCCTGGACGGTAAAGAGCCTTGGTAGTGAGCAGTACTTC. Full variable domain (rest looked up from reference TRBV30 and TRBJ2-7): SQTIHQWPATLVQPVGSPLSLECTVEGTSNPNLYWYRQAAGRGLQLLFYSVGIGQISSEVPQNLSASRPQDRQFILSSKKLLLSDSGFYLCAWTVKSLGSEQYFGPGTRLTVT.

For this clone: Additional DNA sequences in this sample encode the identical CDR3. The rearrangement uses TRBV18 and TRBJ1-2; tentative D call: TRBD1 (5 bases). The germline gives CDR1 KGHSH, CDR2 LQKENI. The CDR3 contains 13 residues. Trimming pared 6 bases from V and 1 base from J, leaving 9 bases between. CDR3 amino acids: CASSPDSNYGYTF. The CDR3 bases are TGTGCCAGCTCGCCCGACAGTAACTATGGCTACACCTTC. Full variable domain (remainder filled in from reference TRBV18 and TRBJ1-2): NAGVMQNPRHLVRRRGQEARLRCSPMKGHSHVYWYRQLPEEGLKFMVYLQKENIIDESGMPKERFSAEFPKEGPSILRIQQVVRGDSAAYFCASSPDSNYGYTFGSGTRLTVV.

The chain couples TRBV25-1 to TRBJ1-6; perhaps TRBD1 as D (6 bases). From germline, CDR1 is MGHDK and CDR2 SYGVNS. V was shortened by 3 bases and J by 7 bases, with 16 bases between the two germline ends. The CDR3 covers 16 residues. CDR3 region: CASSEGWGAKNSPLHF. In nucleotides, the CDR3 is TGTGCCAGCAGTGAGGGGTGGGGGGCTAAGAATTCACCCCTCCACTTT.

DNA for the CDR3: TGTGCCAGCAGTTTATCGAGGGCGGGAGGACGGGGCGGCTACACCTTC. Amino acid sequence: CASSLSRAGGRGGYTF. This chain connects TRBV27 to TRBJ1-2; weak D call: TRBD1 (5 bases). The germline CDR1 and CDR2 sequences are MNHEY and SMNVEV (reference sequence). V gave up 0 bases and J gave up 8 bases, with 19 bases separating them. CDR3 length: 16 amino acids.

This clone was recorded a few times. The chain uses TRBV5-1 and TRBJ2-6; 7 bases align to TRBD1. After removal of 0 bases from V and 2 bases from J, the junction contained 8 bases not matched to a gene. Germline values: CDR1 SGHRS, CDR2 YFSETQ. The CDR3 runs to 18 residues. The CDR3 loop is CASSLASGGPTGANVLTF. For the CDR3, the DNA is TGCGCCAGCAGCTTGGCTTCAGGGGGTCCCACTGGGGCCAACGTCCTGACTTTC.

This sequence joins TRBV5-1 and TRBJ2-3, with TRBD2 matching 8 bases. V shed 4 bases, J shed 7 bases, and the junction held 14 bases outside the gene matches. CDR1 and CDR2 from the germline V gene are SGHRS and YFSETQ. The CDR3 loop spans 16 amino acids. The CDR3 spells CASSLVTFAGGNTQYF. The CDR3 region has the DNA TGCGCCAGCAGCCTCGTTACCTTTGCGGGAGGTAATACGCAGTATTTT.

The chain carries TRBV6-5 and TRBJ1-5; D unclear. CDR1 and CDR2 (germline): MNHEY, SVGAGI. V dropped 6 bases and J dropped 7 bases, with 13 bases sitting between them. The CDR3 contains 13 residues. CDR3: CASSPHGGQPQHF. CDR3 sequence (DNA): TGTGCCAGCAGCCCCCACGGAGGGCAGCCCCAGCATTTT.

The V call is TRBV30, the J call TRBJ1-1; 9 bases are a match to TRBD1. CDR1 and CDR2 from the germline V gene are GTSNPN and SVGIG (reference sequence). After removal of 1 base from V and 11 bases from J, the junction contained 5 bases not matched to a gene. The CDR3 consists of 12 residues. The CDR3 DNA follows: TGTGCCTGGAGTGCGACCGGGACAGGGGCTTTCTTT. This sequence encodes CAWSATGTGAFF. Based on the CDR3 plus reference TRBV30 and TRBJ1-1, the full variable domain is SQTIHQWPATLVQPVGSPLSLECTVEGTSNPNLYWYRQAAGRGLQLLFYSVGIGQISSEVPQNLSASRPQDRQFILSSKKLLLSDSGFYLCAWSATGTGAFFGQGTRLTVV.

The V call is TRBV15, the J call TRBJ2-7; no definite D call. Trimming left V 0 bases short and J 2 bases short, with 23 bases between. The germline gives CDR1 LNHNV, CDR2 YYDKDF (reference sequence). The CDR3 sequence is 19 residues long. The CDR3 loop reads CATSRDSIQTLLGAYEQYF. Written as DNA, the CDR3 is TGTGCCACCAGCAGAGACTCTATTCAAACCCTATTGGGTGCCTACGAGCAGTACTTC.

The J gene is TRBJ1-2, the V gene TRBV13; D is unresolved. The V and J ends lost 4 bases and 8 bases respectively, with 11 bases between them. The CDR3 has 12 residues. Germline CDR1 reads PRHDT; CDR2 reads FYEKMQ (reference sequence). DNA of the CDR3: TGTGCCAGCAGCTCGGCAGGAGACGGCTACACCTTC. The encoded protein is CASSSAGDGYTF.

The rearrangement joins TRBV7-2 to TRBJ2-3; D may be TRBD2 (7 bases). V was shortened by 1 base and J by 5 bases, with 22 bases between the two germline ends. The CDR3 consists of 18 residues. Germline V lookup: CDR1 SGHTA, CDR2 FQGNSA. In nucleotides, the CDR3 is TGTGCCAGCAGCTTAGTTTTACAGGGAACGGGAGGACAAGATACGCAGTATTTT. Protein product: CASSLVLQGTGGQDTQYF.

The chain has TRBV19 and TRBJ1-2; a weak D match, TRBD1 (5 bases). Trimming removed 8 bases from V and 8 bases from J, with 24 bases in between. CDR3 length: 15 amino acids. From germline, CDR1 is LNHDA and CDR2 SQIVND (reference sequence). In nucleotides, the CDR3 is TGTGCCAGTGCCTGGGGAGAGCTCTTCCAGGGAGGCTACACCTTC. It is translated as CASAWGELFQGGYTF.